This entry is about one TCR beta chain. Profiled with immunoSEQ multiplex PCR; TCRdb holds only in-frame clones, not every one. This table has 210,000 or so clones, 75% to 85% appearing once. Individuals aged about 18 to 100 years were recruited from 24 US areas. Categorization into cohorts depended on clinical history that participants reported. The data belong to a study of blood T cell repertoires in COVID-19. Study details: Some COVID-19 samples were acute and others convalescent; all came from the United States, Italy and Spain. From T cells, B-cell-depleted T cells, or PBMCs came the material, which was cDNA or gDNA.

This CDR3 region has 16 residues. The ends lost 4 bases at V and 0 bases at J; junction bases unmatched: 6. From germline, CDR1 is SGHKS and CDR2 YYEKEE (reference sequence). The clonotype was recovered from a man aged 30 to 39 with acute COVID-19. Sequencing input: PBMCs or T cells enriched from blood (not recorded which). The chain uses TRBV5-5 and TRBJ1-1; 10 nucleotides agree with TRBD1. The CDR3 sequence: CASSAGTGVLNTEAFF. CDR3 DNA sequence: TGTGCCAGCAGCGCCGGGACAGGGGTGTTGAACACTGAAGCTTTCTTT.